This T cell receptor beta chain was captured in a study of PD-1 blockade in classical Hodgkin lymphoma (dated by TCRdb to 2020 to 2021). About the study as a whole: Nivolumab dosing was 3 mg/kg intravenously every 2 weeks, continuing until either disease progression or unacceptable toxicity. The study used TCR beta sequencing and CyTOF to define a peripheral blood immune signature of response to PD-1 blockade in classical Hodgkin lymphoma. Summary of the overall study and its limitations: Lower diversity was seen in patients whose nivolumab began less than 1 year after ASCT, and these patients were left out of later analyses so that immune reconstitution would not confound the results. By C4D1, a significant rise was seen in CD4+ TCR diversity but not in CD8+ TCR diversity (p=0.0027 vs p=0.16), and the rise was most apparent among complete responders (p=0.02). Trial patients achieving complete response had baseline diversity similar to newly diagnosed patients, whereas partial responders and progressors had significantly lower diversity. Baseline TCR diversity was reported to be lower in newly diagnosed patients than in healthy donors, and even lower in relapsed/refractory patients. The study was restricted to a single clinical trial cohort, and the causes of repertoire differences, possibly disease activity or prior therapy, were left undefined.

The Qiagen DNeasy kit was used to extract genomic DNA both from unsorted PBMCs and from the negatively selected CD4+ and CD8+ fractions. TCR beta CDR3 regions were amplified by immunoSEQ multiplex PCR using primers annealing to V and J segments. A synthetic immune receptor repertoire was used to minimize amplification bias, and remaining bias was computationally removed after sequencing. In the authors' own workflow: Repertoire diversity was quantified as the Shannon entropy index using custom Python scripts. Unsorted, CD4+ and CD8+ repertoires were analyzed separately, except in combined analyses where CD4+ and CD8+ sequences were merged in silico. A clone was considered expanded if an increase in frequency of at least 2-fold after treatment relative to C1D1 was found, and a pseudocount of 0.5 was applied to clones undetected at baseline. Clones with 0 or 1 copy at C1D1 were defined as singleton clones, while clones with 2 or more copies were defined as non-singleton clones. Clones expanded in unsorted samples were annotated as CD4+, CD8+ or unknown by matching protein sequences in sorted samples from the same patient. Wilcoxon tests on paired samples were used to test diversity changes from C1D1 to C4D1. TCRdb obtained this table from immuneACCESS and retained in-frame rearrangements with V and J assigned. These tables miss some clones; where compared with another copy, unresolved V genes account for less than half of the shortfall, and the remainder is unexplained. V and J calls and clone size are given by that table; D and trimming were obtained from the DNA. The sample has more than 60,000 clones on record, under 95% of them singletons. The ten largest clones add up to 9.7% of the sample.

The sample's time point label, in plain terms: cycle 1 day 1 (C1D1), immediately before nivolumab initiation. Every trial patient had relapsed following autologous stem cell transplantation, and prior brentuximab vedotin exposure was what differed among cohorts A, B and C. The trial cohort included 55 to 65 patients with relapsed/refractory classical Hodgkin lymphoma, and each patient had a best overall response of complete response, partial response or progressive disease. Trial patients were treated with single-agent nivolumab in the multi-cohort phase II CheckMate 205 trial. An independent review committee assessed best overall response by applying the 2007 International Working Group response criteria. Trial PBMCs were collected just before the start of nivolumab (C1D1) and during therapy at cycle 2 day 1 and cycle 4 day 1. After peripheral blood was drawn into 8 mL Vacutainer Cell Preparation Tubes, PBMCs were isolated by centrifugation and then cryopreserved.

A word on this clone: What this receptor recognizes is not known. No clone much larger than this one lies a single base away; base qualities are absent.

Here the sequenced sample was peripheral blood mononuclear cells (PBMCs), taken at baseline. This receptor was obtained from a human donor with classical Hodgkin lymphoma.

The CDR3 reads as follows: CASTRTGLANEKLFF. The sequenced DNA: TGTGCCAGCACCCGAACAGGGCTAGCTAATGAAAAACTGTTTTTT. The rearrangement joined TRBV28 to TRBJ1-4, and possibly TRBD1, on 6 matching bases. CDR1 and CDR2 are drawn from the germline V gene: MDHEN, SYDVKM. The junction shows trimming of 7 bases on V and 3 bases on J, plus 15 bases between the germline ends. Its CDR3 holds 15 amino acids, cysteine through phenylalanine. Just CDR3 DNA is preserved here, 45 bases in frame from base 1. This CDR3, with the reference TRBV28 and TRBJ1-4 proteins standing in past its ends, gives the full variable domain DVKVTQSSRYLVKRTGEKVFLECVQDMDHENMFWYRQDPGLGLRLIYFSYDVKMKEKGDIPEGYSVSREKKERFSLILESASTNQTSMYLCASTRTGLANEKLFFGSGTQLSVL.